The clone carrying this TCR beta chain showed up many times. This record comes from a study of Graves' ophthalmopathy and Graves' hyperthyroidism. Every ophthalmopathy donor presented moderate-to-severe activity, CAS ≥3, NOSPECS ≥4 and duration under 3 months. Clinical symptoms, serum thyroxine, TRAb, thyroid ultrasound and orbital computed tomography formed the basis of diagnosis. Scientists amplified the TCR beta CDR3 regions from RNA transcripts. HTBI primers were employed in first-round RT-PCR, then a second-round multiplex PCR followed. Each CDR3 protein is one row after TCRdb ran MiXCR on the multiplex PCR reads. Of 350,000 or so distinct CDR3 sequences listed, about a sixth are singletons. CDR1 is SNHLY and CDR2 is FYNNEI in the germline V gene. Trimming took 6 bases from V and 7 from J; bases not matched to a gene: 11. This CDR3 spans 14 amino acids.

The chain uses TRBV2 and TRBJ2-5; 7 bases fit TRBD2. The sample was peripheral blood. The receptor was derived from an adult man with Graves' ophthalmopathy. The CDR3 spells CASRAPGRGGTQYF. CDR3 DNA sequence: TGTGCCAGCAGGGCGCCAGGGAGGGGCGGGACCCAGTACTTC.